The present entry profiles one T cell receptor beta chain with its context. The record originates from a study of blood T cell repertoires in COVID-19. The CDR3 loop spans 14 amino acids. V gave up 5 bases and J gave up 3 bases, with 14 bases separating them. Germline V CDR1 and CDR2: SGHRS, YFSETQ. Original data processing: Estimates of nucleated cell counts were drawn from the amplification of reference gene primers. Only in-frame clones appear in the TCRdb table, and some are missing; sequencing was by immunoSEQ multiplex PCR. The DNA gave D and trimming, while V, J and clone size come from that table. The sample has roughly 410,000 clones; 87% are singletons.

Sequenced: peripheral blood. The source is a woman aged 60-75 years with COVID-19, enrolled during active disease. The genes are TRBV5-1 and TRBJ1-1; no clear D. For the CDR3, the DNA is TGCGCCAGCAGTAACCCTGTCGGTGACACTGAAGCTTTCTTT. Its translation: CASSNPVGDTEAFF.